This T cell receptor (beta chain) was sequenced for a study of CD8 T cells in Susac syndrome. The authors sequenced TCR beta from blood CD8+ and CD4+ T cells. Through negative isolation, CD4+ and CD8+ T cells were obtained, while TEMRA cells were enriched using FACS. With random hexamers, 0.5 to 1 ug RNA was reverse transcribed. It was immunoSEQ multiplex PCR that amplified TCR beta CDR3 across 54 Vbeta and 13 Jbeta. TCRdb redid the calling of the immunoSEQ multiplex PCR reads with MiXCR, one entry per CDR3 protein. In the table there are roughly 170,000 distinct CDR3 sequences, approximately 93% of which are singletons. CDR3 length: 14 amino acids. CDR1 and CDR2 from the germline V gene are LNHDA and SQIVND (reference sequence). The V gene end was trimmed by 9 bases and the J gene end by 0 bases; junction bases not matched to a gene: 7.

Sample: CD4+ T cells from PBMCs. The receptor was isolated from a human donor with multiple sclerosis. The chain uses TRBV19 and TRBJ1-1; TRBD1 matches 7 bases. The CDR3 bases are TGTGCCAGCGAAAGACAGGGCATGAACACTGAAGCTTTCTTT. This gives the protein CASERQGMNTEAFF.